Following are 30 T cell receptor beta chains from one sample sequenced in a study of T cells after yellow fever vaccination. A single record per CDR3 protein comes from TCRdb applying MiXCR to the 5' RACE reads. This sample has 500,000 to 650,000 distinct CDR3 sequences, with 17% found just once. Sample: PBMCs, taken around 5 days after the first yellow fever vaccination. The receptors were sampled from a man younger than 35 who received the YFV17D yellow fever vaccine.

The CDR3 sequence: CASSLWADQETQYF. DNA for the CDR3: TGTGCCAGCAGCTTATGGGCGGATCAAGAGACCCAGTACTTC. The J gene is TRBJ2-5, the V gene TRBV7-2; D is ambiguous. The CDR3 totals 14 residues. Trimming shortened V by 2 bases and J by 2 bases, and 9 bases separated the two germline ends. The germline V gene has CDR1 SGHTA and CDR2 FQGNSA.

The chain recombines TRBV5-4 with TRBJ2-1, with 8 bases fitting TRBD2. CDR3 size: 16 residues. Trimming cost V 5 bases and J 9 bases; bases outside gene matches: 16. Germline values: CDR1 SGHNT, CDR2 YYREEE (reference sequence). The CDR3 spells CASSSGGTSSLLEQFF. The CDR3 region has the DNA TGTGCCAGCAGTTCGGGAGGGACCTCCTCTCTTCTTGAGCAGTTCTTC.

This clonotype was picked up a small number of times. The rearrangement uses TRBV20-1 and TRBJ2-5, with 9 positions matching TRBD2. Germline assignment: CDR1 DFQATT and CDR2 SNEGSKA (reference sequence). This CDR3 is 14 amino acids long. V shed 0 bases, J shed 4 bases, and the junction held 3 bases outside the gene matches. CDR3 nucleotide sequence: TGCAGTGCTAGAGAAGCGGGGGGCCCAGAGACCCAGTACTTC. This sequence encodes CSAREAGGPETQYF.

This clonotype was seen ten or more times. As the CDR3 is not closed by the conserved phenylalanine or tryptophan, this likely results from a read error. Because the CDR3's place on the DNA is in doubt, the DNA is left out and the CDR3 is given as listed by TCRdb. The rearrangement links TRBV30 to TRBJ1-2; the D call TRBD1 from the table was never checked on the DNA. The V gene's germline CDR1 is GTSNPN and CDR2 SVGIG (reference sequence). The CDR3 region is 10 residues in length, termini included. The CDR3 loop is CAWDRDRAFL.

V gene TRBV7-2 combines with J gene TRBJ2-1, with TRBD2 matching 8 bases. Per germline, CDR1 SGHTA and CDR2 FQGNSA. The length of the CDR3 is 16 residues. J was trimmed by 10 bases and V by 1 base; bases with no gene match: 12. CDR3 DNA: TGTGCCAGCAGCTTAGAAGCGGGGGCCCTGGGACGCGAGCAGTTCTTC. Its translation: CASSLEAGALGREQFF.

The chain employs TRBV20-1 and TRBJ2-7; D possibly uses TRBD1 or TRBD2 (5 bases each). Germline values: CDR1 DFQATT, CDR2 SNEGSKA (reference sequence). This CDR3 region has 13 residues. Trimming took off 3 bases at V and 4 bases at J, with 13 bases between the two ends. The CDR3 loop reads CSARAGAQYEQYV. The CDR3 DNA follows: TGCAGTGCTAGGGCCGGGGCCCAATACGAGCAGTACGTC.

J is TRBJ2-1 and V is TRBV7-8, with 8 nucleotides matching TRBD1. Germline V gene data show CDR1 as SGHVS and CDR2 as FQNEAQ. The CDR3 loop spans 16 amino acids. V was pared by 4 bases and J by 12 bases, with 17 bases of the junction left unmatched. The CDR3 nucleotides are TGTGCCAGCAGCTCTGACAGGGGAATTGCCAAAAGTGGGCAGTTCTTC. Translating gives CASSSDRGIAKSGQFF. The variable domain in full, with the rest retrieved from reference TRBV7-8 and TRBJ2-1, is GAGVSQSPRYKVAKRGQDVALRCDPISGHVSLFWYQQALGQGPEFLTYFQNEAQLDKSGLPSDRFFAERPEGSVSTLKIQRTQQEDSAVYLCASSSDRGIAKSGQFFGPGTRLTVL.

Only one count was recorded for this clonotype. The chain is built from TRBV6-1 and TRBJ2-2; the D gene is possibly TRBD1 (5 bases). CDR3 length: 15 residues. In germline, CDR1 is MNHNS, CDR2 SASEGT. The V gene lost 8 bases and the J gene lost 6 bases, with 19 bases spanning the gap. DNA for the CDR3: TGTGCCAGCCTCTTGATAGAAGGGGTGGCCGGGGAGCTGTTTTTT. This gives the protein CASLLIEGVAGELFF.

This clonotype showed up just a few times. The CDR3 DNA reads TGTGCCAGCTCACGACCCTCGACTCGGAGGACTGAAGCTTTCTTT. Translated, it gives CASSRPSTRRTEAFF. The chain joins TRBV18 to TRBJ1-1; no clear D. V was cut by 4 bases and J by 5 bases, with 17 bases left in between. Germline-derived CDR1 and CDR2 are KGHSH and LQKENI. The CDR3 runs 15 residues.

The table lists this clonotype with a few counts. V is TRBV27 and J is TRBJ2-5, with a tentative D call TRBD1 (6 bases). V lost 1 base and J lost 5, with 11 bases in between. The CDR3 totals 14 residues. CDR1 is MNHEY and CDR2 is SMNVEV in the germline V gene (reference sequence). CDR3 region: CASSLFGGEETQYF. Here the CDR3 DNA reads TGTGCCAGCAGTTTATTTGGGGGCGAGGAGACCCAGTACTTC.

This chain links TRBV4-1 with TRBJ1-2, with D unresolved. The CDR3 extends over 15 amino acids. V dropped 0 bases and J dropped 6 bases, with 14 bases sitting between them. The germline gives CDR1 MGHRA, CDR2 YSYEKL. This CDR3 is CASSQENMFVDGYTF. The CDR3 coding sequence is TGCGCCAGCAGCCAAGAAAACATGTTTGTTGATGGCTACACCTTC.

This clonotype came up a few times. DNA for the CDR3: TGTGCCAGCAGCTTCGTACCCCTCGATGAGCAGTTCTTC. Its protein is CASSFVPLDEQFF. The chain combines TRBV7-3 with TRBJ2-1; D ambiguous. The CDR3 extends over 13 amino acids. Germline assignment: CDR1 SGHTA and CDR2 FQGTGA. V was trimmed by 3 bases and J by 8 bases, leaving 11 bases between them. Full variable domain (rest looked up from reference TRBV7-3 and TRBJ2-1): GAGVSQTPSNKVTEKGKYVELRCDPISGHTALYWYRQSLGQGPEFLIYFQGTGAADDSGLPNDRFFAVRPEGSVSTLKIQRTERGDSAVYLCASSFVPLDEQFFGPGTRLTVL.

This clonotype has only a few counts. The V gene is TRBV6-1, the J gene TRBJ2-1; 8 bases are a match to TRBD2. Germline V gene lookup returns CDR1 MNHNS and CDR2 SASEGT. The V segment lost 6 bases and the J segment 7 bases; nucleotides outside the gene matches: 14. The CDR3 extends over 16 amino acids. CDR3 coding DNA: TGTGCCAGCAGGGGAAGCCGGGGGGGGCACTTAAATGAGCAGTTCTTC. Translation gives CASRGSRGGHLNEQFF.

This clonotype was detected only a few times. This chain links TRBV28 with TRBJ2-7, with 10 bases aligning to TRBD1. CDR3 length: 16 residues. The V gene's germline CDR1 is MDHEN and CDR2 SYDVKM. Trimming cost V 2 bases and J 4 bases; bases outside gene matches: 8. CDR3 in DNA: TGTGCCAGCAGTTTAGCCGGGGGACAGGGGTTTTACGAGCAGTACTTC. Its protein is CASSLAGGQGFYEQYF.

This clonotype was found a few times. The rearrangement uses TRBV11-2 and TRBJ2-3, with D perhaps TRBD2 (5 bases). This CDR3 is 19 amino acids long. Germline V lookup: CDR1 SGHAT, CDR2 FQNNGV. The V end lost 1 base, the J end lost 0 bases, and 20 bases lay between the germline ends. The CDR3 loop reads CASSLVPLTRGGSTDTQYF. CDR3 bases: TGTGCCAGCAGCTTAGTCCCCCTTACTAGAGGCGGGAGCACAGATACGCAGTATTTT.

In this sample, this clonotype turned up a few times. This chain joins TRBV29-1 and TRBJ1-2, with TRBD1 matching over 9 bases. The CDR3 consists of 15 residues. The J segment lost 3 bases and the V segment lost 4 bases, leaving 9 bases of the junction unmatched. Germline V gene lookup returns CDR1 SQVTM and CDR2 ANQGSEA. The CDR3 sequence: CSVGRLDRGDYGYTF. In DNA, the CDR3 is TGCAGCGTTGGGCGGTTGGACAGGGGTGACTATGGCTACACCTTC. The entire variable domain, with the rest obtained from reference TRBV29-1 and TRBJ1-2, is as follows: SAVISQKPSRDICQRGTSLTIQCQVDSQVTMMFWYRQQPGQSLTLIATANQGSEATYESGFVIDKFPISRPNLTFSTLTVSNMSPEDSSIYLCSVGRLDRGDYGYTFGSGTRLTVV.

The chain employs TRBV7-9 and TRBJ2-3; 9 positions agree with TRBD2. Germline V gene sequence: CDR1 SEHNR, CDR2 FQNEAQ (reference sequence). The CDR3 is made up of 17 amino acids. Trimming cost V 2 bases and J 2 bases; bases outside gene matches: 8. CDR3 nucleotide sequence: TGTGCCAGCAGCTTATTAGGTCTAGCGGGGACCACAGATACGCAGTATTTT. Encoded protein: CASSLLGLAGTTDTQYF.

The sample holds many counts of this clonotype. The chain uses TRBV4-1 and TRBJ2-3; unclear D gene. With 1 base removed from V and 0 bases from J, the gap between germline ends came to 8 bases. The CDR3 contains 15 residues. Germline V gene data show CDR1 as MGHRA and CDR2 as YSYEKL. Here the CDR3 reads CASSQVYTSTDTQYF. As DNA, the CDR3 is TGCGCCAGCAGCCAAGTTTATACTAGCACAGATACGCAGTATTTT.

The CDR3 loop reads CASRGQGAISEQFF. CDR3 DNA sequence: TGTGCCAGCAGGGGACAGGGGGCAATCAGTGAGCAGTTCTTC. The chain carries TRBV2 and TRBJ2-1; TRBD1 matches at 12 bases. Germline values: CDR1 SNHLY, CDR2 FYNNEI. CDR3 length: 14 residues. V shed 6 bases, J shed 9 bases, and the junction held 6 bases outside the gene matches. Using reference TRBV2 and TRBJ2-1 for the parts outside the CDR3, the full variable domain is EPEVTQTPSHQVTQMGQEVILRCVPISNHLYFYWYRQILGQKVEFLVSFYNNEISEKSEIFDDQFSVERPDGSNFTLKIRSTKLEDSAMYFCASRGQGAISEQFFGPGTRLTVL.

This clonotype was recorded a few times. The chain combines TRBV24-1 with TRBJ1-1; weak D call: TRBD1 (6 bases). The ends were cut back, 10 bases at V and 0 bases at J, with 11 bases in the middle. This CDR3 comprises 13 residues. The V gene's germline CDR1 is KGHDR and CDR2 SFDVKD. Written as DNA, the CDR3 is TGTGCCACTCAGGGGAGCCTGAACACTGAAGCTTTCTTT. As protein: CATQGSLNTEAFF.

The gene calls are TRBV6-1 and TRBJ2-1; 10 bases align to TRBD2. The CDR3 loop spans 14 amino acids. The V and J ends lost 7 bases and 8 bases, in that order; junction bases with no gene match: 8. Germline V CDR1 and CDR2: MNHNS, SASEGT. The CDR3 DNA sequence: TGTGCCAGCAATAGCGGGGGGAGGTTCGATGAGCAGTTCTTC. Its translation is CASNSGGRFDEQFF.

The chain employs TRBV7-6 and TRBJ2-3; D could derive from TRBD1 or TRBD2 (5 bases each). The germline V gene encodes CDR1 SGHVS and CDR2 FNYEAQ. The CDR3 has 17 amino acids. V was cut by 6 bases and J by 1 base, with 20 bases left in between. The CDR3, as DNA: TGTGCCAGCAGTTTGGGGGTAGTTCAGAAGCGCACAGATACGCAGTATTTT. Its protein is CASSLGVVQKRTDTQYF.

This clonotype came up a few times. The V gene is TRBV24-1, the J gene TRBJ2-7; TRBD2 matches 8 bases. Germline values: CDR1 KGHDR, CDR2 SFDVKD. The CDR3 is made up of 14 amino acids. CDR3 DNA sequence: TGTCCCGGAGATACGGCGGGGGGAACCTACGAGCAGTACTTC. Translated: CPGDTAGGTYEQYF.

This clonotype was seen only a few times. CDR3 DNA: TGTGCCAGCTATTGGACCGAAGCTTTCTTT. Its translation is CASYWTEAFF. The chain couples TRBV6-5 to TRBJ1-1, with D hard to call. This CDR3 has 10 amino acids. V dropped 8 bases and J dropped 8 bases, with 9 bases sitting between them. Germline V gives CDR1 MNHEY, CDR2 SVGAGI.

V gene TRBV6-1 combines with J gene TRBJ2-3; 9 positions match TRBD1. Germline V gene lookup returns CDR1 MNHNS and CDR2 SASEGT. The V and J ends lost 8 bases and 3 bases, in that order; junction bases with no gene match: 3. The CDR3 loop spans 13 amino acids. The CDR3 DNA sequence: TGTGCCAGCCTTGGACAGGGGACAGATACGCAGTATTTT. This gives the protein CASLGQGTDTQYF.

At least ten counts were recorded for this clonotype. J is TRBJ1-1 and V is TRBV7-2, with TRBD1 as a possible D gene (5 bases). The CDR3 has 16 amino acids. V was trimmed by 6 bases and J by 1 base, leaving 18 bases between them. Germline CDR1 and CDR2: SGHTA and FQGNSA. The CDR3 is CASSGARGGTNTEAFF. In nucleotides, the CDR3 is TGTGCCAGCAGTGGGGCCCGGGGGGGAACGAACACTGAAGCTTTCTTT.

This clonotype was counted a few times. The rearrangement uses TRBV2 and TRBJ1-6; D not resolved. The CDR3 sequence is 17 residues long. Trimming removed 0 bases at V and 5 bases at J, with 14 bases between. Germline values: CDR1 SNHLY, CDR2 FYNNEI. For the CDR3, the DNA is TGTGCCAGCAGTGAAGCCGCGTTGATTATAGATAATTCACCCCTCCACTTT. Its protein is CASSEAALIIDNSPLHF.

The chain couples TRBV19 to TRBJ1-1; D is unresolved. The CDR3 is made up of 11 amino acids. Germline CDR1 reads LNHDA; CDR2 reads SQIVND (reference sequence). Trimming left V 7 bases short and J 10 bases short, with 13 bases between. The CDR3 sequence is CASMEARAAFF. CDR3 sequence (DNA): TGTGCCAGTATGGAGGCGAGAGCAGCTTTCTTT.

This sequence joins TRBV4-1 and TRBJ2-1, with 11 bases aligning to TRBD2. Germline V gene lookup returns CDR1 MGHRA and CDR2 YSYEKL. Trimming removed 1 base from V and 13 bases from J; junction bases left unmatched: 6. This CDR3 has 14 amino acids. The CDR3, as DNA: TGCGCCAGCAGCCAAGTTTTAGCGGGGGGGCCTCAGTTCTTC. It is translated as CASSQVLAGGPQFF.

The chain couples TRBV5-1 to TRBJ2-3; no reliable D call. This CDR3 spans 13 amino acids. V was clipped by 0 bases and J by 4 bases, with 6 bases between them. Per germline, CDR1 SGHRS and CDR2 YFSETQ. CDR3 sequence (DNA): TGCGCCAGCAGCTTGGAGTTCGCAGATACGCAGTATTTT. As protein: CASSLEFADTQYF. Looking up the rest from reference TRBV5-1 and TRBJ2-3 gives the full variable domain: KAGVTQTPRYLIKTRGQQVTLSCSPISGHRSVSWYQQTPGQGLQFLFEYFSETQRNKGNFPGRFSGRQFSNSRSEMNVSTLELGDSALYLCASSLEFADTQYFGPGTRLTVL.